The entry that follows covers one T cell receptor beta chain sequence. This clonotype has only a few counts. What antigen it recognizes has not been identified. There are no base qualities to consult, and no much larger clone falls within one base. This specimen comes from a study of naive and memory T cell subsets (TCRdb year 2017). Regarding the study in general: The study applied an open-source, UMI-based TCR alpha and beta sequencing pipeline to sorted naive and memory peripheral blood T cell subsets. The results of the functional CMV T cell responses matched the IgG serology results in every case. RNA was DNase-treated and reverse transcribed with TCR constant-region primers, mostly using SuperScript III.

The full study reports these points: A clonotype was defined as a single alpha or beta chain sequence rather than as a paired alpha/beta receptor. RNA-based TCR counts may be affected by expression changes linked to T cell activation and differentiation. In both CD4 and CD8 cells, going from naive through CM, EM and EMRA, the Gini index went up while Shannon and inverse Simpson diversity went down. Following error correction, more than 95% of naive TCR sequences occurred only once, which made naive abundance distributions much steeper than those of memory subsets. TCR abundance followed a power law whose exponent differed between naive and memory subsets but was consistent across the three individuals. No ground truth was available to validate the repertoire findings for the naive and memory subsets. Naive repertoires, especially CD8, contained a few larger clonotypes, possibly memory cells re-expressing CD45RA.

Trimming removed 1 base from V and 3 bases from J, leaving 10 bases between the germline ends. CDR1 and CDR2, per the germline V gene, are SGHAT and FQNNGV. The CDR3, from cysteine to phenylalanine, totals 14 residues. Just CDR3 DNA is preserved here, 42 bases in frame from base 1. Libraries were made using UMI-ligation and nested PCR. The beta constant-region primer was an equimolar mix of two oligonucleotides covering both TRBC1 and TRBC2. A single-stranded oligonucleotide bearing the SP2 primer plus a 12-nucleotide UMI was ligated onto the 3' end of the cDNA by T4 RNA ligase 1. The ligated cDNA went through four rounds of PCR with nested alpha and beta constant-region primers together with the SP2 primer. Incubation of the ligation reaction lasted roughly 20-24 hours at 16 degrees C. PCR2 was typically performed as a SYBR Green qPCR and was stopped at a predetermined threshold so that over-amplification was prevented. Agencourt AMPure XP magnetic beads were used for all purifications after the first. Libraries were quantified by Qubit and checked on a TapeStation, where a main peak was expected near 650 bp. Pooled libraries were sequenced on an Illumina MiSeq using v2 2x251 paired-end kits, and typically roughly 0.95-2.1 million reads were obtained per sample. Libraries were pooled at approximately 3.7 nM per sample, and roughly 4.5-8% PhiX was added to improve cluster recognition. Under the source paper's analysis protocol: Using tag matching that tolerated one base-pair mismatch, Decombinator assigned V and J genes to FASTQ reads that had been processed by Demultiplexor. UMIs were used by Collapsinator to correct both sequencing errors and frequency errors arising from PCR heterogeneity. TCRs were translated and CDR3s were extracted from the conserved cysteine to the FGXG phenylalanine by CDR3Translator, with non-productive sequences being flagged. Gini, Shannon entropy and inverse Simpson indices were calculated on repertoires subsampled to equal numbers of UMI-defined TCRs. Within the linear range, a power law was fitted by maximum likelihood to the distributions of clonotype abundance. For one naive CD8 sample, the pipeline and MIGEC produced similar UMI counts, unique TCR numbers and clonal distributions. In one analysis, naive TCRs that were also found in any memory subset of the same donor were excluded from the naive repertoire. Repertoires were searched for about 7,300 CMV-associated CDR3 sequences compiled from VDJdb and a published dataset. Starting from the raw public reads, TCRdb applied fastp trimming at Q25, assembled clones with MiXCR and retained in-frame beta chains. CDR3 protein sequences are deduplicated, and each keeps its most common genes and DNA. The V and J calls and clone size are TCRdb's, not the authors'. The sample includes under 150,000 distinct CDR3 sequences, with over 15% observed a single time. The ten largest make up about 0.14% of the sample.

From the second PCR step on, the TCR alpha and beta chain libraries were amplified in separate reactions. To determine each donor's CMV status, fresh PBMCs were stimulated overnight with CMV viral lysate, and IFNgamma production from CD4+ T cells was then assessed. Using Miltenyi beads, CD4 T cells were first positively selected, and CD8 T cells were then positively selected from the CD4-negative fraction. After staining for CD3, CD4, CD8, CD45RA, CD27 and a live/dead dye, cells were sorted on a BD Aria II into four subsets based on CD45RA and CD27. A few healthy volunteers provided blood, and each donor's sample was split into CD4 and CD8 T cells and then further divided into four differentiation subsets. Approximately 130 ml of peripheral blood was drawn per donor, and PBMC were isolated by Ficoll-Paque PLUS density-gradient centrifugation. Sorted cells were lysed in RLT buffer, after which RNA was extracted using a Qiagen RNeasy kit and stored at -80 degrees C.

The specimen was naive CD4+ T cells from blood. Interpreted using the paper, the cell subset or site label stands for: naive T cells, CD45RA high CD27+. The clonotype was recovered from a human donor in good health. The sequence joins TRBV11-2 to TRBJ2-7; confidence is insufficient to name the D gene. In nucleotide form, the sequence is TGTGCCAGCAGCTTAGTGGGTGCCATCTACGAGCAGTACTTC. Translated, it reads CASSLVGAIYEQYF.